These 6 T cell receptor beta chains were all obtained from the same sample, sequenced in a study of lymphopenia after photon versus proton radiotherapy. Using immunoSEQ multiplex PCR, the repertoire was profiled, and TCRdb retains in-frame clones only, with some absent. The table includes roughly 58,000 clones, roughly 90% detected once. The sample was peripheral blood, taken from a patient treated with proton-based radiotherapy. These receptors came from a man older than 75 with esophageal cancer.

This chain uses TRBV5-1 with TRBJ2-1; D possibly corresponds to TRBD1 (7 bases). V dropped 1 base and J dropped 7 bases, with 18 bases sitting between them. CDR1 is SGHRS and CDR2 is YFSETQ in the germline V gene. The CDR3 runs to 16 residues. CDR3 in DNA: TGCGCCAGCAGCTTGAGGGGGCGCGGGGCTTTAAATGAGCAGTTCTTC. Translating it yields CASSLRGRGALNEQFF.

V usage is TRBV5-5 and J usage is TRBJ1-1; no clear D. This CDR3 is 14 amino acids long. The V gene's germline CDR1 is SGHKS and CDR2 YYEKEE (reference sequence). The V end was cut by 1 base, the J end by 0 bases, with 7 bases between. CDR3 region: CASSLLRVNTEAFF. For the CDR3, the DNA is TGTGCCAGCAGCTTGCTGCGGGTGAACACTGAAGCTTTCTTT.

The chain is built from TRBV9 and TRBJ1-1; 7 bases match TRBD1. V trimming: 0 bases; J trimming: 1 base; junction bases outside the gene matches: 6. Per the germline V gene, CDR1 is SGDLS and CDR2 is YYNGEE. This CDR3 comprises 16 residues. CDR3 sequence (DNA): TGTGCCAGCAGCGTAGAAAGTAACAGGGGGAACACTGAAGCTTTCTTT. Translated, it gives CASSVESNRGNTEAFF.

This chain uses TRBV11-2 with TRBJ1-5; D possibly corresponds to TRBD1 (5 bases). CDR1 is SGHAT and CDR2 is FQNNGV in the germline V gene. V was trimmed by 2 bases and J by 2 bases, leaving 10 bases between them. This CDR3 has 15 amino acids. The CDR3 is CASSLRGERNQPQHF. The CDR3 DNA is TGTGCCAGCAGCTTACGGGGGGAGCGCAATCAGCCCCAGCATTTT.

This clone was seen once. The V and J genes are TRBV7-9 and TRBJ2-1, with 11 nucleotides matching TRBD1. The germline CDR1 and CDR2 sequences are SEHNR and FQNEAQ (reference sequence). V was clipped by 5 bases and J by 4 bases; unmatched bases: 7. The CDR3 sequence is 16 residues long. The CDR3 DNA sequence: TGTGCCAGCAGCCCGGCCGGGACAGGGGGATACAATGAGCAGTTCTTC. It specifies CASSPAGTGGYNEQFF.

The chain joins TRBV18 to TRBJ2-7; D may be TRBD1 (5 bases). V lost 2 bases and J 2 bases, leaving 10 bases between the germline ends. CDR3 length equals 14 residues. Germline V gene lookup returns CDR1 KGHSH and CDR2 LQKENI. CDR3 sequence: CASSPTGTTYEQYF. In DNA, the CDR3 is TGTGCCAGCTCACCAACAGGAACTACCTACGAGCAGTACTTC.